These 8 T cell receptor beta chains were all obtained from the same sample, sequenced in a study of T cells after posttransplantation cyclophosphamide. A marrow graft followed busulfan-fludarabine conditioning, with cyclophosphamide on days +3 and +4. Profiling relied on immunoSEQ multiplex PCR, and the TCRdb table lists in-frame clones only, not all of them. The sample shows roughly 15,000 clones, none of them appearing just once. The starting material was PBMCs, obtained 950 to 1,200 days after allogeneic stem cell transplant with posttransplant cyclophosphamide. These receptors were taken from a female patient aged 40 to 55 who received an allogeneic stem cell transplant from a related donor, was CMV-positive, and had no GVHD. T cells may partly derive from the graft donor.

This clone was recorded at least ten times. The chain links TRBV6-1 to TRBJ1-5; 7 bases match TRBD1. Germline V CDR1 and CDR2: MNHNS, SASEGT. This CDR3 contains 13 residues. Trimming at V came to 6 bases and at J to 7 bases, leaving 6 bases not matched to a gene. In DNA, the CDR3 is TGTGCCAGCAGCCTCCAGGGACAGCAGCCCCAGCATTTT. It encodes CASSLQGQQPQHF.

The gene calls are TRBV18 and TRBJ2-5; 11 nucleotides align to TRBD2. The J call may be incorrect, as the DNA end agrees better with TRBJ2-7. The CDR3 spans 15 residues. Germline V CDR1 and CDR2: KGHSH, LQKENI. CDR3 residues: CASSPVSSGRYEQYF. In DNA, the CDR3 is TGTGCCAGCTCACCTGTGTCTAGCGGGAGGTACGAGCAGTACTTC.

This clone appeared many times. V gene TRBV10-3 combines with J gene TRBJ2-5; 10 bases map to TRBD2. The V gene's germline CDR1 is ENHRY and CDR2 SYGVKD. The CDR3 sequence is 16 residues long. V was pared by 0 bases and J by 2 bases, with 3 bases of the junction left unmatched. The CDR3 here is CAISESPSGGQETQYF. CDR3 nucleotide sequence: TGTGCCATCAGTGAGTCCCCTAGCGGGGGTCAAGAGACCCAGTACTTC.

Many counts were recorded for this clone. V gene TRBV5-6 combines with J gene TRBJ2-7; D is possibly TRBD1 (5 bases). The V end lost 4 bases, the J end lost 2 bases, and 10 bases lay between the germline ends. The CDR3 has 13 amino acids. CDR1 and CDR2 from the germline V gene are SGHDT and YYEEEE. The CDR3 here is CASSPQETYEQYF. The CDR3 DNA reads TGTGCCAGCAGCCCACAGGAGACCTACGAGCAGTACTTC.

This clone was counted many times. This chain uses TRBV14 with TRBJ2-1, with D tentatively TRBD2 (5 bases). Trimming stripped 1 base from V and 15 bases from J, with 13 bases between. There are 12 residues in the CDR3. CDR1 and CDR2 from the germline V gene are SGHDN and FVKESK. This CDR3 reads CASSQGPPEGFF. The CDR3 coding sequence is TGTGCCAGCAGCCAAGGTCCCCCCGAGGGGTTCTTC.

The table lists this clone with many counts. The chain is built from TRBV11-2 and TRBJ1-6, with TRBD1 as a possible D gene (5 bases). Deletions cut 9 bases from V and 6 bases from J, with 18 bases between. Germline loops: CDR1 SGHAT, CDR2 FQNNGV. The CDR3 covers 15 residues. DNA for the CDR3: TGTGCCAGTTCTCCGCCGGGGGTAGGTAATTCACCCCTCCACTTT. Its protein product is CASSPPGVGNSPLHF.

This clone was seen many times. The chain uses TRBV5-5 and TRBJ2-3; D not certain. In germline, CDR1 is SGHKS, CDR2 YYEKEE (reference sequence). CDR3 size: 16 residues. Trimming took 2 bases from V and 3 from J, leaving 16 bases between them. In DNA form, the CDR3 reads TGTGCCAGCAGCTTATATGTGGGCGTTGGAACAGATACGCAGTATTTT. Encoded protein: CASSLYVGVGTDTQYF.

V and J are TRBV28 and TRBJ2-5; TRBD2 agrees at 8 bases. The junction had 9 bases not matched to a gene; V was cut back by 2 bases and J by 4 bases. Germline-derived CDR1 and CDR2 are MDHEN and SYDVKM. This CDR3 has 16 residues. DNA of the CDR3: TGTGCCAGCAGTTTAAAGGGCGGGGGGCGACGAGAGACCCAGTACTTC. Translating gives CASSLKGGGRRETQYF.